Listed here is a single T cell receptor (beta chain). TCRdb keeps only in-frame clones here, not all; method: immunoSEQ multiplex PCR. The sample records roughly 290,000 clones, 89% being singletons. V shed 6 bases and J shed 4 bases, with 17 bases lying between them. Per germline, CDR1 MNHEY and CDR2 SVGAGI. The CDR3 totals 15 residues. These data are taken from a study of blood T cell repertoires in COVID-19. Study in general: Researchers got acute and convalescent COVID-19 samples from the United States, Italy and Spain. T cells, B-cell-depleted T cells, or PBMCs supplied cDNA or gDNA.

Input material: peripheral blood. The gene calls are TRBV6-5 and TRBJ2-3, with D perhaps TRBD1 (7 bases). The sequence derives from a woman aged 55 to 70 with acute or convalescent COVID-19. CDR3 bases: TGTGCCAGCAGCACTGGAGGGGGCAGTTCAGATACGCAGTATTTT. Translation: CASSTGGGSSDTQYF.